The T cell receptor beta chain under discussion was sequenced for a study of CXCR3-negative and CXCR3-positive naive CD8 T cells (dated by TCRdb to the late 2010s). Regarding the complete study: Some 130 million TRB reads were obtained in total, roughly 1.5 +/- 0.3 million reads per library. For the TRBV-TRBJ cluster analysis, the naive subsets came from a handful of donors, while the memory cells came from 3 donors. Diversity and physicochemical repertoire analyses were performed on around 10 donors pooled from two independent experiments. The research as a whole found: Freshly isolated PBMCs were used for most assays because CXCR3 expression partially decreased after cryopreservation. Compared with CXCR3-negative naive cells, CXCR3-positive naive cells had TRB CDR3s with higher hydrophobicity (lower Kidera factor 4), lower energy, and higher strength and volume indices. Because surface CD5, which has been linked to self-reactivity in mice, was comparable between naive subsets, TCR interaction strength was also inferred from TRB CDR3 physicochemical properties. Comparably high repertoire diversity was found in both naive subsets, whereas much lower repertoire diversity was found in memory CD8+ T cells. Similar TRBV-TRBJ usage was shown by naive CXCR3-negative and CXCR3-positive cells from the same donor, whereas distinct patterns were shown by memory cells.

Via the germline V gene, CDR1 is SQVTM and CDR2 ANQGSEA. The CDR3, from cysteine to phenylalanine, totals 15 residues. No DNA is given. For every CD8+ T cell subset, 300,000 cells were flow-sorted straight into RLT lysis buffer, and each subset was sorted in triplicate. To exclude memory contaminants, naive CD8+ T cells were stringently defined as CD45RO-CCR7+CD27+CD95-. Using standard density gradient centrifugation, peripheral blood mononuclear cells were isolated from buffy coats. A FACSAria III was used to flow-sort naive CD8+ T cells into CXCR3-negative and CXCR3-positive populations. Total RNA was extracted from sorted cells using an RNeasy Mini Kit. Instrument on record: NextSeq 550. The Human TCR Profiling Kit (MiLaboratory) was used to prepare UMI-labeled 5' RACE TRB cDNA libraries. cDNA synthesis used the entire amount of extracted RNA, and PCR amplification then used the entire amount of cDNA produced. Libraries were prepared in parallel with an identical number of PCR cycles. On the study's bioinformatics: About 50,000 +/- 10,000 unique UMI-labeled TRB cDNA molecules per library were extracted with MIGEC and MiXCR, with at least two reads per UMI required. Each library averaged roughly 36,000 +/- 9,600 functional in-frame TRB CDR3 nucleotide clonotypes without stop codons. After each sample was downsampled to 5000 UMI-labeled TRB molecules, VDJtools was used to calculate diversity metrics such as normalized Shannon-Wiener and Chao1. VDJtools computed clonotype-size-weighted physicochemical properties of the central five CDR3 residues: interaction energy, strength, volume and Kidera factor 4. TCRdb reprocessed the reads, so every CDR3 protein sequence counts as one entry and DNA is not shown. The V and J calls and clone size are TCRdb's, not the authors'. The table for this sample lists 90,000 to 100,000 distinct CDR3 sequences. 1.1% of the sample is held by the ten biggest clonotypes.

About this clonotype itself: There is no known antigen for this receptor.

The sample taken for sequencing was naive CXCR3+ CD8+ T cells from blood. The cell subset or site label on this specimen signifies: CD45RO-CCR7+CD27+CD95- naive CD8+ T cells expressing CXCR3 (TNR3+). This clonotype was sampled from a human donor in good health. Some clones in this sample may be carry-over from other donors' samples. Recombination connected TRBV29-1 to TRBJ1-5; TCRdb reports TRBD1, a call that lacks DNA to check it against. CDR3 region: CSVAGTDYSNQPQHF.